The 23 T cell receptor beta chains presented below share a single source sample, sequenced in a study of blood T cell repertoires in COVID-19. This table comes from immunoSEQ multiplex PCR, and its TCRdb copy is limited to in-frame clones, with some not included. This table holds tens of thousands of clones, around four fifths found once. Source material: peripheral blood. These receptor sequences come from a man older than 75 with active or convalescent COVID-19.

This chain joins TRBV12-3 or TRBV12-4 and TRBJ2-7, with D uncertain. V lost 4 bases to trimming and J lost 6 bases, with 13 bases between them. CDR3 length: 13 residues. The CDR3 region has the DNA TGTGCCAGCAGTTCCTCTATGAGGAGCGAGCAGTACTTC. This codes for CASSSSMRSEQYF.

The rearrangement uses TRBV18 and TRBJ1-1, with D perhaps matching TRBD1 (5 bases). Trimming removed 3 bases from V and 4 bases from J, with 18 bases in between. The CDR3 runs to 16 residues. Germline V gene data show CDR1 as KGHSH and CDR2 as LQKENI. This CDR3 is CASSPSAGGIGTEAFF. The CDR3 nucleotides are TGTGCCAGCTCACCTTCCGCGGGGGGAATTGGCACTGAAGCTTTCTTT.

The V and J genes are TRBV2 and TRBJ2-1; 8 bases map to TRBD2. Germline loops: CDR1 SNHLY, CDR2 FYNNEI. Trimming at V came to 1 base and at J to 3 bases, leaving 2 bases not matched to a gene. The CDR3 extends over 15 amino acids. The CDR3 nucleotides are TGTGCCAGCAGTGAAGTTAGCGGGGACTACAATGAGCAGTTCTTC. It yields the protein CASSEVSGDYNEQFF.

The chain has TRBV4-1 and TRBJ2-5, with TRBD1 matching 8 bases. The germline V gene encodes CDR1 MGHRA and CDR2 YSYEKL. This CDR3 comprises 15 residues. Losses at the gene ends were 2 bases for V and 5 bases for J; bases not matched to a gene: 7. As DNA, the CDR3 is TGCGCCAGCAGCCAACGACAGGGGAGTTTGGAGACCCAGTACTTC. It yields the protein CASSQRQGSLETQYF.

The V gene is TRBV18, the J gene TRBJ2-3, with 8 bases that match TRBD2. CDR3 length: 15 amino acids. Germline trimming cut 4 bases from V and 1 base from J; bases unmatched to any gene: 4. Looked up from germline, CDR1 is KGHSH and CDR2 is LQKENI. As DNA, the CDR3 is TGTGCCAGCTCACAAGCGGGAGTGGGCACAGATACGCAGTATTTT. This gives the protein CASSQAGVGTDTQYF. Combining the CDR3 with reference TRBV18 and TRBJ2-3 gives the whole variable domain NAGVMQNPRHLVRRRGQEARLRCSPMKGHSHVYWYRQLPEEGLKFMVYLQKENIIDESGMPKERFSAEFPKEGPSILRIQQVVRGDSAAYFCASSQAGVGTDTQYFGPGTRLTVL.

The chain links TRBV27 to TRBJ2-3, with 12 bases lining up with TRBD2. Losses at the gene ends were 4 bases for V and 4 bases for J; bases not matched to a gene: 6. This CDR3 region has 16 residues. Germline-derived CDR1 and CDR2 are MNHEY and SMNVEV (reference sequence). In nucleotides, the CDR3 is TGTGCCAGCAGTTCCCTAGCGGGGGGGCCCCCAGATACGCAGTATTTT. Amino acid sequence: CASSSLAGGPPDTQYF.

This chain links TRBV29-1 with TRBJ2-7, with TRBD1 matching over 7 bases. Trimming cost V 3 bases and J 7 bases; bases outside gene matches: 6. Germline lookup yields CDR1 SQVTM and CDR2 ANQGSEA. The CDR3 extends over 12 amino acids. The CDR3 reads CSVDIYRGEQYF. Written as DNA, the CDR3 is TGCAGCGTTGACATTTACAGGGGTGAGCAGTACTTC.

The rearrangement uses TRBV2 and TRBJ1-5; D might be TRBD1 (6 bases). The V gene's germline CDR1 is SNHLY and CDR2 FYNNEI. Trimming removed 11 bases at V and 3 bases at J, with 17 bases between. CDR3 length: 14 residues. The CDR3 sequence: CAGSRGQINQPQHF. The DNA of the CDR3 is TGTGCCGGATCGAGGGGACAAATCAATCAGCCCCAGCATTTT.

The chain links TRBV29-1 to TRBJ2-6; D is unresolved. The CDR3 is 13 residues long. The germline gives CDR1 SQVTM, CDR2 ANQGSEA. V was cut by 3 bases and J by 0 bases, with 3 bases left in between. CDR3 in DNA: TGCAGCGTTGATAACTCTGGGGCCAACGTCCTGACTTTC. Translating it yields CSVDNSGANVLTF.

In DNA, the CDR3 is TGTGCCAGCAGTCGATTGGGACCCGGGACTAACTCCTACAATGAGCAGTTCTTC. The encoded protein is CASSRLGPGTNSYNEQFF. The genes are TRBV2 and TRBJ2-1; 7 bases agree with TRBD2. Germline values: CDR1 SNHLY, CDR2 FYNNEI. J was trimmed by 0 bases and V by 5 bases; bases with no gene match: 13. The CDR3 contains 18 residues. Drawing the rest from reference TRBV2 and TRBJ2-1, the complete variable domain is EPEVTQTPSHQVTQMGQEVILRCVPISNHLYFYWYRQILGQKVEFLVSFYNNEISEKSEIFDDQFSVERPDGSNFTLKIRSTKLEDSAMYFCASSRLGPGTNSYNEQFFGPGTRLTVL.

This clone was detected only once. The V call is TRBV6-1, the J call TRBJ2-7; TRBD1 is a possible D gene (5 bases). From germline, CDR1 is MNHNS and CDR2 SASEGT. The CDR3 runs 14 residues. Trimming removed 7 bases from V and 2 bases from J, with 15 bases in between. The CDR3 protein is CASTPAGSPYEQYF. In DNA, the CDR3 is TGTGCCAGCACCCCCGCAGGGTCCCCCTACGAGCAGTACTTC.

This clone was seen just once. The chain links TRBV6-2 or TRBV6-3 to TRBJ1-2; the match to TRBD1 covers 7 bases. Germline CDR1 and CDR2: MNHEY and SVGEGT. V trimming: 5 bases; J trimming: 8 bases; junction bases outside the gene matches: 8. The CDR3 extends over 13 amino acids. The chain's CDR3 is CASSRTGLLGYTF. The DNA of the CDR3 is TGTGCCAGCAGTCGGACAGGCCTGTTGGGCTACACCTTC.

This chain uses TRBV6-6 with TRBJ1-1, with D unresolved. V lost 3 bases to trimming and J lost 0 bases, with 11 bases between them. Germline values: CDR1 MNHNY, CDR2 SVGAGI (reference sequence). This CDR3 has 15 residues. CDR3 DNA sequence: TGTGCCAGCAGTTATCCTTCTGAGATGAACACTGAAGCTTTCTTT. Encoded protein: CASSYPSEMNTEAFF.

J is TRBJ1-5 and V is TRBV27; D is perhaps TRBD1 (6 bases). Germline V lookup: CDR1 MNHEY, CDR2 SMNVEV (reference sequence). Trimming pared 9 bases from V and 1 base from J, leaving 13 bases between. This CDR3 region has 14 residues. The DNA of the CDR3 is TGTGCCAGTGGGGGGGGCTTCAGCAATCAGCCCCAGCATTTT. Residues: CASGGGFSNQPQHF.

This CDR3 reads CASSSGTGDSPLHF. The CDR3 coding sequence is TGTGCCAGCAGCTCCGGGACAGGGGATTCACCCCTCCACTTT. J is TRBJ1-6 and V is TRBV5-8; TRBD1 matches 10 bases. Germline V lookup: CDR1 SGHTS, CDR2 YDEGEE. The length of the CDR3 is 14 residues. Germline trimming cut 3 bases from V and 8 bases from J; bases unmatched to any gene: 2. Together with reference TRBV5-8 and TRBJ1-6, the CDR3 gives the full variable domain: EAGVTQSPTHLIKTRGQQATLRCSPISGHTSVYWYQQALGLGLQFLLWYDEGEERNRGNFPPRFSGRQFPNYSSELNVNALELEDSALYLCASSSGTGDSPLHFGNGTRLTVT.

The CDR3 DNA reads as TGTGCCAGCAGCACCCGTGGGGGGACAGGGGGCGCTTCAACTGAAGCTTTCTTT. Its protein is CASSTRGGTGGASTEAFF. The rearrangement uses TRBV7-3 and TRBJ1-1, with 12 bases aligning to TRBD1. The CDR3 runs to 18 residues. Germline trimming cut 5 bases from V and 5 bases from J; bases unmatched to any gene: 15. Germline values: CDR1 SGHTA, CDR2 FQGTGA. Supplemented by reference TRBV7-3 and TRBJ1-1, the full variable domain reads GAGVSQTPSNKVTEKGKYVELRCDPISGHTALYWYRQSLGQGPEFLIYFQGTGAADDSGLPNDRFFAVRPEGSVSTLKIQRTERGDSAVYLCASSTRGGTGGASTEAFFGQGTRLTVV.

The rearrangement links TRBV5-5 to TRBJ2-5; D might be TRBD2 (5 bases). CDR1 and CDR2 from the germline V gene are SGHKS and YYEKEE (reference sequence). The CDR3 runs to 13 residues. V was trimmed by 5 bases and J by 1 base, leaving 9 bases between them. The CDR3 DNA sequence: TGTGCCAGCAGTTCCGGGGTCCAAGAGACCCAGTACTTC. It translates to CASSSGVQETQYF.

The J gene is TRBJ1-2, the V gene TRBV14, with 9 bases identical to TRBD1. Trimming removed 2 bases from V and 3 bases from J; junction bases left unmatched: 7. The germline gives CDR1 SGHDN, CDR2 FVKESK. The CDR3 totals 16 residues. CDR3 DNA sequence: TGTGCCAGCAGCCAAAGACAGGGGGAGAACTACTATGGCTACACCTTC. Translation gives CASSQRQGENYYGYTF.

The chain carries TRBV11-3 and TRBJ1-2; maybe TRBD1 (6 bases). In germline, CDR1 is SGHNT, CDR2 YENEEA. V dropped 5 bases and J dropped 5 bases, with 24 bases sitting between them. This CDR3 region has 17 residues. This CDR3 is CASSQKTSSQGGYGYTF. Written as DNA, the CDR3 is TGTGCCAGCAGCCAAAAAACCAGCTCACAGGGCGGGTATGGCTACACCTTC.

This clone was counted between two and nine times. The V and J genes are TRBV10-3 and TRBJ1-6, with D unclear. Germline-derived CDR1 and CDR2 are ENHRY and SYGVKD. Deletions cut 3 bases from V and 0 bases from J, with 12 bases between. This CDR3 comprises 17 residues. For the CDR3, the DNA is TGTGCCATCAGTGACGGAACGGGTTACTCCTATAATTCACCCCTCCACTTT. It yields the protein CAISDGTGYSYNSPLHF.

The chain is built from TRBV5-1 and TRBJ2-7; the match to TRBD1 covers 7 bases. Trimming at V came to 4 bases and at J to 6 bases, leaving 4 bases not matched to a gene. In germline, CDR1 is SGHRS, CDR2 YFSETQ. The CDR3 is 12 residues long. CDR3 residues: CASSTQGREQYF. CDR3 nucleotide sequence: TGCGCCAGCAGCACACAGGGGCGCGAGCAGTACTTC.

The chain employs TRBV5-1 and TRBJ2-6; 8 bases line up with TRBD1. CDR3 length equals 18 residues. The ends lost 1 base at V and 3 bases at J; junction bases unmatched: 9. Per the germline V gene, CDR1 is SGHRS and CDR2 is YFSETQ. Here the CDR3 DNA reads TGCGCCAGCAGCTTGTCTGGCAGGGGGCTAGGTGGGGCCAACGTCCTGACTTTC. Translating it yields CASSLSGRGLGGANVLTF.

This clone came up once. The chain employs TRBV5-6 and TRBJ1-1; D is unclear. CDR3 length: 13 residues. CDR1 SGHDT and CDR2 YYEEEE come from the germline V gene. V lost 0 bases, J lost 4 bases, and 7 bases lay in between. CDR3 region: CASSLEGGTEAFF. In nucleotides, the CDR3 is TGTGCCAGCAGCTTGGAGGGAGGCACTGAAGCTTTCTTT.